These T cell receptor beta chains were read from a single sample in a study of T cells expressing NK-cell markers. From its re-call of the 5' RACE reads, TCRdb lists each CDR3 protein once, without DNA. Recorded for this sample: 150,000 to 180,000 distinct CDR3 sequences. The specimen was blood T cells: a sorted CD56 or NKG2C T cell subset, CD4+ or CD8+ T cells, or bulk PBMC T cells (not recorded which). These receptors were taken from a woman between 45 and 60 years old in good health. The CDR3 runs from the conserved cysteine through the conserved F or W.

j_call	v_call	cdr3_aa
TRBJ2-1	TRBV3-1	CASSQATGGFYPEENEQFF
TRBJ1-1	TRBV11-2	CASSLDGRNTEAFF
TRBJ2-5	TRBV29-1	CSVEVGNTLKETQYF
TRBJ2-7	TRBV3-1	CASSQHDSSYEQYF
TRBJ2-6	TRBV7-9	CASSPFSGKANVLTF
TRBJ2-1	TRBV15	CATSRDSTGGNEQFF
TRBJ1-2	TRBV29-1	CSARTGYYGYTF
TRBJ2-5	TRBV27	CASSSSGRAEETQYF
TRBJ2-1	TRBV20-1	CSARIGRARNEQFF
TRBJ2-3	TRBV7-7	CASSEGGVTDTQYF
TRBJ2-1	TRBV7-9	CASSAGQTEQFF
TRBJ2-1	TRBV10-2	CASSDPSGYNEQFF
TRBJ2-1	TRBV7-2	CASSLGRRSYNEQFF
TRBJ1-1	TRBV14	CASSPGMVTTEAFF